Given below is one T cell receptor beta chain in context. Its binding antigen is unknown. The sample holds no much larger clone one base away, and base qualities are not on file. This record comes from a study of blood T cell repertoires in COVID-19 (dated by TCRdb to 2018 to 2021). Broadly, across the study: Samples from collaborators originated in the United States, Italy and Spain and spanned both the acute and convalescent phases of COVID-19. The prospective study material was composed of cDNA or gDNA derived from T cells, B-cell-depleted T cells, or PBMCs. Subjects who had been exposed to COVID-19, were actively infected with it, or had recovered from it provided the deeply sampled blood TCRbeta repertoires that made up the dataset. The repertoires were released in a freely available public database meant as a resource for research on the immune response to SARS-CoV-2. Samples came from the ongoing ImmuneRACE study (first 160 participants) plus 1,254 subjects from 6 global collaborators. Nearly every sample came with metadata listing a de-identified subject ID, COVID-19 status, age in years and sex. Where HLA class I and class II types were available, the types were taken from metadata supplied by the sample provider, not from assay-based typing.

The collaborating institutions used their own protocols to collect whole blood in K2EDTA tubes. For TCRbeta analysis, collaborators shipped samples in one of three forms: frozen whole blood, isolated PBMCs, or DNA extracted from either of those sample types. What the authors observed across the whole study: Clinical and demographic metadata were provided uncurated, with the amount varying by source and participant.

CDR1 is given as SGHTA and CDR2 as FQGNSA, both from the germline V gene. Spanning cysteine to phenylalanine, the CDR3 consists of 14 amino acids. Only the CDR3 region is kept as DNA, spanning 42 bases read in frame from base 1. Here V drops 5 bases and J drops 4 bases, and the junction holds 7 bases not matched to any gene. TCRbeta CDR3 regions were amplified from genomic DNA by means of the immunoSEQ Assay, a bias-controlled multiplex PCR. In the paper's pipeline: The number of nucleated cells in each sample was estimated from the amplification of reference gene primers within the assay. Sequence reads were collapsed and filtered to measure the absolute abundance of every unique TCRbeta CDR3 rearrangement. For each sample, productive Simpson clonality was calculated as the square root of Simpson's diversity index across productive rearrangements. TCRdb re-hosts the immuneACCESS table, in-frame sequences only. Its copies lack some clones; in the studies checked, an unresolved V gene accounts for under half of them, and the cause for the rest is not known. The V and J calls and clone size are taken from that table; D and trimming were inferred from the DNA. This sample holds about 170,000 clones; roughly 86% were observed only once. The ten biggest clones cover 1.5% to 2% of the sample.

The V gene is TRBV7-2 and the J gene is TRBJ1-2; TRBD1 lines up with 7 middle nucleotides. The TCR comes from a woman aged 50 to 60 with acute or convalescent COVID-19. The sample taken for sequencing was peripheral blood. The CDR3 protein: CASSPSTGTYGYTF. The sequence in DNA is TGTGCCAGCAGCCCATCGACAGGGACCTATGGCTACACCTTC.